This T cell receptor beta chain was captured in a study of shared clonotypes between healthy human individuals. Study results and caveats: What naive subsets generally showed was a larger estimated richness than memory subsets showed.

The V and J ends lost 2 bases and 2 bases respectively, with 13 bases between them. This CDR3 spans 15 amino acids. The germline V gene encodes CDR1 MNHEY and CDR2 SVGAGI. Each PCR replicate from the sorted subsets contained about 200 ng DNA, which is some 32,000 T cell genomes. Data came from immunoSEQ multiplex PCR; TCRdb stores just in-frame clones and leaves some out. The repertoire includes millions of clones, over 85% of them detected once, and 0.35% to 0.45% sits in the top ten. As to this clone: Its specificity is not known.

The sequenced material came from naive CD4+ T cells from PBMCs. Subset indicated: CD45RA+ positively selected. This chain connects TRBV6-5 to TRBJ2-7; D gene ambiguous. This TCR derives from a man between 18 and 35 years old in good health. Some clones in this sample may be carry-over from other donors' samples. CDR3 coding DNA: TGTGCCAGCAGTTACCGGCCAGGTCCCCCCTACGAGCAGTACTTC. Encoded protein: CASSYRPGPPYEQYF.